This T cell receptor (beta chain) was sequenced for a study of chemoradiotherapy in HPV16-positive cancers. Findings of the study overall: HPV-specific T cells were functionally defined from only a couple of HPV16-positive patients. Candidate HPV-specific clones and E7-related TCR motifs grew in tumor during treatment.

With respect to this clone: The antigen remains unidentified.

CDR1 and CDR2 (germline): SGHRS, YFSETQ. The CDR3 has 13 residues. V lost 3 bases, J lost 4 bases, and 2 bases stayed unmatched. Measured with immunoSEQ multiplex PCR; TCRdb has only the in-frame clones, and not every one. The sample includes fewer than 40,000 clones, around 92% of them seen just once. V usage is TRBV5-1 and J usage is TRBJ2-3, with 7 bases matching TRBD1. Material: blood, obtained from a patient who underwent chemoradiotherapy. This TCR derives from a human donor with HPV-associated anogenital cancer. CDR3 amino acids: CASSSGTADTQYF. The DNA for the CDR3 is TGCGCCAGCAGCTCAGGGACAGCAGATACGCAGTATTTT. Looking up the rest from reference TRBV5-1 and TRBJ2-3 gives the full variable domain: KAGVTQTPRYLIKTRGQQVTLSCSPISGHRSVSWYQQTPGQGLQFLFEYFSETQRNKGNFPGRFSGRQFSNSRSEMNVSTLELGDSALYLCASSSGTADTQYFGPGTRLTVL.